The 10 T cell receptor beta chains below come from one sample, sequenced in a study of CD8+CD57+ T cells in acquired aplastic anemia. Investigators profiled TCR beta VDJ and CDR3 from genomic DNA template. MiXCR, run by TCRdb on the reads, gives a single entry per CDR3 protein. The table records around 180,000 distinct CDR3 sequences, approximately 48% of them present only once. Only patients with CD8+CD57+ cell expansion on flow cytometry were chosen for sequencing. The sample taken for sequencing was sorted CD4+, CD8+, or CD8+CD57+ T cells (not recorded which) from PBMCs. These receptor sequences come from a human donor with aplastic anemia.

The chain combines TRBV15 with TRBJ1-2, with TRBD1 as a possible D gene (5 bases). CDR3 length: 14 residues. Germline loops: CDR1 LNHNV, CDR2 YYDKDF (reference sequence). The germline V and J ends were trimmed by 0 bases and 4 bases, with 9 bases remaining between them. The DNA for the CDR3 is TGTGCCACCAGCAGAGATGGGACGGCCTATGGCTACACCTTC. Translated: CATSRDGTAYGYTF. The full variable domain, with the rest looked up from reference TRBV15 and TRBJ1-2, is DAMVIQNPRYQVTQFGKPVTLSCSQTLNHNVMYWYQQKSSQAPKLLFHYYDKDFNNEADTPDNFQSRRPNTSFCFLDIRSPGLGDTAMYLCATSRDGTAYGYTFGSGTRLTVV.

This clonotype has ten or more counts. V is TRBV5-4 and J is TRBJ2-7, with D maybe TRBD1 (6 bases). The V gene's germline CDR1 is SGHNT and CDR2 YYREEE (reference sequence). V lost 2 bases to trimming and J lost 7 bases, with 16 bases between them. This CDR3 contains 14 residues. CDR3 sequence (DNA): TGTGCCAGCAGCTTTAGGGGGTACAGTGGGGAGCAGTACTTC. Translating it yields CASSFRGYSGEQYF. The full variable domain, in which reference TRBV5-4 and TRBJ2-7 provide the parts outside the CDR3, is ETGVTQSPTHLIKTRGQQVTLRCSSQSGHNTVSWYQQALGQGPQFIFQYYREEENGRGNFPPRFSGLQFPNYSSELNVNALELDDSALYLCASSFRGYSGEQYFGPGTRLTVT.

This clonotype was seen repeatedly, ten times or more. The genes are TRBV5-8 and TRBJ2-7, with D possibly matching TRBD2 (7 bases). Germline V gene data show CDR1 as SGHTS and CDR2 as YDEGEE. This CDR3 region has 16 residues. Trimming took 2 bases from V and 1 from J, leaving 16 bases between them. The CDR3 here is CASSFLAGAVSYEQYF. The CDR3 nucleotides read TGTGCCAGCAGCTTCCTTGCGGGGGCTGTATCCTACGAGCAGTACTTC.

A remark on this clonotype: Possible read error: a much larger clone is one base away. CDR3 sequence: CARSQVSVSGDTEAFF. The CDR3 region has the DNA TGTGCCAGAAGCCAAGTTTCTGTTAGCGGGGACACTGAAGCTTTCTTT. This chain links TRBV4-2 with TRBJ1-1; D is unclear. Germline assignment: CDR1 LGHNA and CDR2 YNFKEQ. This CDR3 contains 16 residues.

This clonotype was counted at least ten times. This chain uses TRBV9 with TRBJ1-4; 8 nucleotides match TRBD1. V lost 2 bases to trimming and J lost 6 bases; unmatched junction nucleotides: 9. Germline loops: CDR1 SGDLS, CDR2 YYNGEE. CDR3 size: 16 residues. The CDR3 DNA reads as TGTGCCAGCAGCGTGAGCCCGGAGGACAGGGATGAAAAACTGTTTTTT. Translating gives CASSVSPEDRDEKLFF.

This rearrangement joins TRBV20-1 to TRBJ2-7, with D maybe TRBD1 (6 bases). The CDR3 has 12 amino acids. The germline V and J ends were trimmed by 5 bases and 7 bases, with 15 bases remaining between them. Per germline, CDR1 DFQATT and CDR2 SNEGSKA (reference sequence). The DNA of the CDR3 is TGCAGTGCTGGATCCCACAGGGCAGAGCAGTACTTC. Protein product: CSAGSHRAEQYF.

This clonotype was seen only once. V usage is TRBV25-1 and J usage is TRBJ2-2; TRBD2 matches at 8 bases. V lost 5 bases and J lost 7; bases outside the gene matches: 6. This CDR3 region has 14 residues. The germline V gene has CDR1 MGHDK and CDR2 SYGVNS. The CDR3 DNA follows: TGTGCCAGCAGTCGGGGGGGCCATGTCGGGGAGCTGTTTTTT. Its translation: CASSRGGHVGELFF.

This chain connects TRBV11-2 to TRBJ1-2; 9 bases agree with TRBD1. The germline CDR1 and CDR2 sequences are SGHAT and FQNNGV. This CDR3 comprises 17 residues. J lost 6 bases, V lost 2 bases, and 13 bases had no gene match. The CDR3 loop reads CASSLWGTGPSKDGYTF. The DNA for the CDR3 is TGTGCCAGCAGCTTATGGGGGACAGGGCCCTCTAAAGATGGCTACACCTTC.

There are many counts of this clonotype. The genes are TRBV7-2 and TRBJ1-6; D is unresolved. V was shortened by 1 base and J by 7 bases, with 2 bases between the two germline ends. Germline assignment: CDR1 SGHTA and CDR2 FQGNSA. The CDR3 extends over 12 amino acids. This chain's CDR3 is CASSLDNSPLHF. The DNA for the CDR3 is TGTGCCAGCAGCTTAGACAATTCACCCCTCCACTTT.

This chain connects TRBV11-2 to TRBJ2-3; D is perhaps TRBD1 (5 bases). CDR3 length: 15 residues. V lost 5 bases and J lost 4, with 16 bases in between. Germline CDR1 is SGHAT and CDR2 is FQNNGV. The CDR3 reads CASSPFAGIADTQYF. The CDR3 DNA reads TGTGCCAGCAGCCCGTTTGCAGGGATCGCAGATACGCAGTATTTT.